The clone carrying this T cell receptor beta chain turned up a few times. Its specificity is unknown. Deletions cut 0 bases from V and 2 bases from J, with 13 bases between. This CDR3 has 16 residues. Looked up from germline, CDR1 is SGHNT and CDR2 is YYREEE (reference sequence). The entry originates in a study of human T cells and chemical hapten exposure. Study-level findings and limits: The donor cohort had alopecia, so its immune response may not match that of healthy people. DPC sensitization produced no change in TCRs with frequency above 1 in 1000.

Authors' analysis steps: Per-sample TCR counts ranged from about 23,224 to 690,600, median around 88,000. TCRdb passed the RACE reads through MiXCR, listing each CDR3 protein once. The authors' filters were not applied to this entry. The profile shows roughly 88,000 distinct CDR3 sequences, 8% to 10% of them singletons. Time point: pre-sensitization, week 0. Stated treatment: therapeutic diphenylcyclopropenone sensitization with weekly scalp DPC. Source: whole blood, taken in connection with sensitization to the hapten diphenylcyclopropenone (DPC). The sequence derives from a middle-aged woman with alopecia areata. Some clones in this sample may be carry-over from other donors' samples. The chain is built from TRBV5-4 and TRBJ2-3; the D call may be TRBD1 or TRBD2 (5 bases each). The CDR3 DNA reads as TGTGCCAGCAGCTTGGGGGACGGGATTGTCACAGATACGCAGTATTTT. Its protein product is CASSLGDGIVTDTQYF.